The entry that follows covers one T cell receptor beta chain sequence. This record belongs to a study of blood T cell repertoires in COVID-19. Across the whole study: The study drew acute and convalescent COVID-19 samples from the United States, Italy and Spain. The cDNA or gDNA used as material had been derived from T cells, B-cell-depleted T cells, or PBMCs.

Seattle researchers signed up patients amid active infection and tracked them longitudinally. In the original processing: Estimates of nucleated cell counts were drawn from the amplification of reference gene primers. Libraries were prepared by immunoSEQ multiplex PCR; TCRdb keeps only in-frame clonotypes and omits some of them. The V and J calls and clone size are taken from that table; D and trimming were inferred from the DNA. Of about 120,000 clones in the sample, nearly 90% were seen once. The CDR3 totals 15 residues. Germline V gene lookup returns CDR1 ENHRY and CDR2 SYGVKD. J lost 0 bases, V lost 10 bases, and 10 bases had no gene match.

V and J are TRBV10-3 and TRBJ1-1, with 8 bases matching TRBD1. The TCR comes from a woman aged 55-70 years with COVID-19, enrolled during active disease. Material for sequencing was peripheral blood. CDR3 in DNA: TGTGCCAGCATACCAGGGGGCTCGATGAACACTGAAGCTTTCTTT. This translates into CASIPGGSMNTEAFF.